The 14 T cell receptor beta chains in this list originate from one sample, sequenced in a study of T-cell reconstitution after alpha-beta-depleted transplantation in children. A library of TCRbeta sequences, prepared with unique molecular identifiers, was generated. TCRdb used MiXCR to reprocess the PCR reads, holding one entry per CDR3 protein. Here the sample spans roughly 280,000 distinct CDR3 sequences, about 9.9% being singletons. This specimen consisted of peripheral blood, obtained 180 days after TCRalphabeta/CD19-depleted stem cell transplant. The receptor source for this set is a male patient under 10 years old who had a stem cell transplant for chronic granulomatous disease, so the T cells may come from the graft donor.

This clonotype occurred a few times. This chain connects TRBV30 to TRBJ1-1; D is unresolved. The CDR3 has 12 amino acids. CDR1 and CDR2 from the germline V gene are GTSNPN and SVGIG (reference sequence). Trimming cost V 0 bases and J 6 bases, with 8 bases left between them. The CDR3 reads CAWSVRDAEAFF. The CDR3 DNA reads TGTGCCTGGAGTGTACGCGACGCTGAAGCTTTCTTT. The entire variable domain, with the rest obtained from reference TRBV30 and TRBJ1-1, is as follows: SQTIHQWPATLVQPVGSPLSLECTVEGTSNPNLYWYRQAAGRGLQLLFYSVGIGQISSEVPQNLSASRPQDRQFILSSKKLLLSDSGFYLCAWSVRDAEAFFGQGTRLTVV.

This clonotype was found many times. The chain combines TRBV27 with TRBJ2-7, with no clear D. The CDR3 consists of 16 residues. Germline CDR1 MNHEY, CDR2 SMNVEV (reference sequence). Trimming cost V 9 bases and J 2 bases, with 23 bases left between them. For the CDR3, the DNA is TGTGCCAGACAGTTCCGGGTGTGGGGTGGGACCTACGAGCAGTACTTC. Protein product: CARQFRVWGGTYEQYF.

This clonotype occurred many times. The CDR3 coding sequence is TGCGCCAGCAGAGCGGGACAGGGCCTCTCCGAGCAGTACTTC. As protein: CASRAGQGLSEQYF. The J gene is TRBJ2-7, the V gene TRBV5-1, with TRBD1 matching over 9 bases. Germline values: CDR1 SGHRS, CDR2 YFSETQ. This CDR3 is built from 14 residues. V shed 5 bases and J 6 bases; nucleotides not matched to a gene: 9.

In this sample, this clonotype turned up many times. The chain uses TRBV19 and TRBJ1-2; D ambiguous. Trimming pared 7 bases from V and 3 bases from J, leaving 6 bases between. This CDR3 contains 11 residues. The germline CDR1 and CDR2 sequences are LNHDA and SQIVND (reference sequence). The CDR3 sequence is CASKRDYGYTF. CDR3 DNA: TGTGCCAGTAAAAGGGACTATGGCTACACCTTC. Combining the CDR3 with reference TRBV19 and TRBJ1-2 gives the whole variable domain DGGITQSPKYLFRKEGQNVTLSCEQNLNHDAMYWYRQDPGQGLRLIYYSQIVNDFQKGDIAEGYSVSREKKESFPLTVTSAQKNPTAFYLCASKRDYGYTFGSGTRLTVV.

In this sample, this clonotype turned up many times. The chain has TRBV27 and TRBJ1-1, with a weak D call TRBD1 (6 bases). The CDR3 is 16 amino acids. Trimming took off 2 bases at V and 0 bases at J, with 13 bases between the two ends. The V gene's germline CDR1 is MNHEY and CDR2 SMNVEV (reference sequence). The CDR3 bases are TGTGCCAGCAGTTTAGGGGGGCCGGGTTTGAACACTGAAGCTTTCTTT. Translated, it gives CASSLGGPGLNTEAFF.

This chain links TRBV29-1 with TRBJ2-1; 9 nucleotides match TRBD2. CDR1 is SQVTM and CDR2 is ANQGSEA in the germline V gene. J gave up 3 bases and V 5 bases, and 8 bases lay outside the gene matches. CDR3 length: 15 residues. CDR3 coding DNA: TGCAGCGTTCTCCACCTAGCGGGGATCTACAATGAGCAGTTCTTC. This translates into CSVLHLAGIYNEQFF.

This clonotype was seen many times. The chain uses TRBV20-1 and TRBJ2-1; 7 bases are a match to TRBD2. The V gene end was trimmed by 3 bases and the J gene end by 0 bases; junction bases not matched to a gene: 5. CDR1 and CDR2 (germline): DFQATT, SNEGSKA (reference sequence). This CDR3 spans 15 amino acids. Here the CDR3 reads CSARERGGSYNEQFF. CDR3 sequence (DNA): TGCAGTGCTAGGGAGCGGGGCGGCTCCTACAATGAGCAGTTCTTC.

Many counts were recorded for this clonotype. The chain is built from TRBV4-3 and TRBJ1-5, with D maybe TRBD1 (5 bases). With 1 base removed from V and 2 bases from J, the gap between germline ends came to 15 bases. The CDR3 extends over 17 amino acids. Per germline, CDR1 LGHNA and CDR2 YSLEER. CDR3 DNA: TGCGCCAGCAGCCAAGCATGGGACCCGGAGGGCAATCAGCCCCAGCATTTT. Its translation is CASSQAWDPEGNQPQHF.

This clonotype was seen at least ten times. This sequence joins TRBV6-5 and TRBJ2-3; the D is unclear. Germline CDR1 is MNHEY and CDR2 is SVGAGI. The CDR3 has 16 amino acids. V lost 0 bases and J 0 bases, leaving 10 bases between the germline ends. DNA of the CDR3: TGTGCCAGCAGTTACTCCCTAACATCTAGCACAGATACGCAGTATTTT. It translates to CASSYSLTSSTDTQYF.

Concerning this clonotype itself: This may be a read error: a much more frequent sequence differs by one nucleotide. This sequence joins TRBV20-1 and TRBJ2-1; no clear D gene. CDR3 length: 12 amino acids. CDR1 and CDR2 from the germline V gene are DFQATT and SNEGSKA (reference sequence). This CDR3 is CCAEKQNNEQFF. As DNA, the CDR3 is TGCTGTGCTGAGAAACAGAACAATGAGCAGTTCTTC.

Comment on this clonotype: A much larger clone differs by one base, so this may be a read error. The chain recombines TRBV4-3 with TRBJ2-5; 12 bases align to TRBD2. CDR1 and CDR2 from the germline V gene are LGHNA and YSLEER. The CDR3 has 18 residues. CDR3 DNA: TGCGCCGGCAGCCAAGAACTAGCGGGGGGCCTTAACCAAGAGACCCAGTACTTC. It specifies CAGSQELAGGLNQETQYF.

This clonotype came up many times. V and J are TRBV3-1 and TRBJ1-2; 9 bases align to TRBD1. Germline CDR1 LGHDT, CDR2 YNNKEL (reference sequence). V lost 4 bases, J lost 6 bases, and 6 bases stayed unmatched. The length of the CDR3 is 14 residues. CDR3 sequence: CASSLPGQGNGYTF. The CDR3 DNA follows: TGTGCCAGCAGCCTCCCAGGACAGGGGAATGGCTACACCTTC.

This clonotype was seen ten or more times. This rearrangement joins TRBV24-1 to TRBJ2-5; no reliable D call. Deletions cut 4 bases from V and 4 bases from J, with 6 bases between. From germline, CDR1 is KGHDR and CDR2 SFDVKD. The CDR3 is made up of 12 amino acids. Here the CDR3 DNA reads TGTGCCACCAGTGACGGGCCAGAGACCCAGTACTTC. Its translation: CATSDGPETQYF.

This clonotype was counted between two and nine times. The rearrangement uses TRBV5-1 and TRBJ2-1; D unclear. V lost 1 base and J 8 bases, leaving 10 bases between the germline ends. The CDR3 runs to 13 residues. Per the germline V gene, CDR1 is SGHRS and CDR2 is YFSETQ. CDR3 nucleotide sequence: TGCGCCAGCAGCTTGCGGCTAGTCGATGAGCAGTTCTTC. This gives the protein CASSLRLVDEQFF.